The entry that follows covers one T cell receptor beta chain sequence. Its target is unknown. In germline, CDR1 is MNHEY, CDR2 SVGAGI. V was pared by 2 bases and J by 6 bases, with 14 bases between. This CDR3 comprises 16 residues. The data stem from a study of OX40 agonist ivuxolimab in advanced cancers. Study overall: With ivuxolimab, an agonistic anti-OX40 (CD134) antibody, patients were treated. Ivuxolimab, which patients received intravenously every 2 weeks, was dosed at 0.01 to 10 mg/kg. The study, taken as a whole, reports: Several nonresponders also turned out to have low normalized T-cell clonal expansion. At 0.1 to 3.0 mg/kg, clonal expansion of CD4+ and CD8+ blood T cells had occurred by week 6.

Here immunoSEQ multiplex PCR was the method, and the copy in TCRdb shows in-frame clones only, minus some. This table has approximately 72,000 clones, 70% to 90% appearing once. The V and J genes are TRBV6-5 and TRBJ1-6; D not resolved. The source was CD4+ or CD8+ T cells sorted from blood, collected in a trial of the OX40 agonist ivuxolimab. The source of this sequence is an adult with an advanced solid tumor such as melanoma, head and neck, liver or kidney cancer. DNA for the CDR3: TGTGCCAGCAGTTACGTAAGGGTACGGGGTAATTCACCCCTCCACTTT. Its protein is CASSYVRVRGNSPLHF.